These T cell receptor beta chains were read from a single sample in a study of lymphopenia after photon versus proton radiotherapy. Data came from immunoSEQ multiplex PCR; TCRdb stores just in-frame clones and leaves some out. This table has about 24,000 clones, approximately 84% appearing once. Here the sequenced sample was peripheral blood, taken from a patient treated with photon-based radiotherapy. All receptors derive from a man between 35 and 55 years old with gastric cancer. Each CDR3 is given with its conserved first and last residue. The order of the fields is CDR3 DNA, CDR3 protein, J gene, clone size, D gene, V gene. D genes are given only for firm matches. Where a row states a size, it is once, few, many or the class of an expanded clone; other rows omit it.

DNA: TGTGCCAGGAGAGGAGGGGACACTGAAGCTTTCTTT
CDR3: CARRGGDTEAFF
J: TRBJ1-1
size: NA
D: NA
V: TRBV25-1

DNA: TGTGCCAGCACTAAACAGGGGGTCAATCAGCCCCAGCATTTT
CDR3: CASTKQGVNQPQHF
J: TRBJ1-5
size: NA
D: TRBD1
V: TRBV6-6

DNA: TGTGCCAGCAGCTTAACAGGGTTCTTTGGCTACACCTTC
CDR3: CASSLTGFFGYTF
J: TRBJ1-2
size: NA
D: NA
V: TRBV5-6

DNA: TGTGCCAGCAGCAAGAGGGGGGTCCACACTGAAGCTTTCTTT
CDR3: CASSKRGVHTEAFF
J: TRBJ1-1
size: NA
D: NA
V: TRBV9

DNA: TGTGCCATCAGTGGGCAACACTCACAGGTCGAGGTCGCTGAAGCTTTCTTT
CDR3: CAISGQHSQVEVAEAFF
J: TRBJ1-1
size: once
D: NA
V: TRBV10-3

DNA: TGTGCCAGCAGCTTTGGGAGGGGTTTGGGCCCAGATACGCAGTATTTT
CDR3: CASSFGRGLGPDTQYF
J: TRBJ2-3
size: NA
D: TRBD2
V: TRBV11-2

DNA: TGTGCCAGCAGCTCCCGCCCTGGGCGGTCCGAGCAGTACTTC
CDR3: CASSSRPGRSEQYF
J: TRBJ2-7
size: NA
D: NA
V: TRBV7-2

DNA: TGTGCCAGCAGCTTAGGCAGGGCAAACTATGGCTACACCTTC
CDR3: CASSLGRANYGYTF
J: TRBJ1-2
size: once
D: NA
V: TRBV7-9

DNA: TGTGCCAGCAGCCAAGATCCTGTCGACAGGTCAGGAAACACCATATATTTT
CDR3: CASSQDPVDRSGNTIYF
J: TRBJ1-3
size: NA
D: NA
V: TRBV4-2

DNA: TGTGCCAGCAGCGCCGGGACAGGGGGCCAAGAGACCCAGTACTTC
CDR3: CASSAGTGGQETQYF
J: TRBJ2-5
size: NA
D: TRBD1
V: TRBV9

DNA: TGTGCCAGCAGCCCGGGACTCCCAAGCACTGAAGCTTTCTTT
CDR3: CASSPGLPSTEAFF
J: TRBJ1-1
size: NA
D: NA
V: TRBV7-9

DNA: TGTGCCAGCAGTGAGAGGGGGCTGCCCTATGGCTACACCTTC
CDR3: CASSERGLPYGYTF
J: TRBJ1-2
size: NA
D: TRBD1
V: TRBV6-1

DNA: TGTGCCAGCAGCAGTTCCGGGACAGGGGGCGACTATGGCTACACCTTC
CDR3: CASSSSGTGGDYGYTF
J: TRBJ1-2
size: NA
D: TRBD1
V: TRBV7-3

DNA: TGTGCCACTCACGCGGGGACAGGGTACGAAAAACTGTTTTTT
CDR3: CATHAGTGYEKLFF
J: TRBJ1-4
size: NA
D: TRBD1
V: TRBV18

DNA: TGTGCCAGCAGCCCACCGGGACAGGGGGCAGATACGCAGTATTTT
CDR3: CASSPPGQGADTQYF
J: TRBJ2-3
size: NA
D: TRBD1
V: TRBV11-3

DNA: TGTGCCAGCAGCTTAGCGCTAAGTCTGCGGTGGGGTGAAAAACTGTTTTTT
CDR3: CASSLALSLRWGEKLFF
J: TRBJ1-4
size: once
D: NA
V: TRBV7-4

DNA: TGTGCCAGCAGACCACAGGCCTCGAACACTGAAGCTTTCTTT
CDR3: CASRPQASNTEAFF
J: TRBJ1-1
size: NA
D: NA
V: TRBV6-5

DNA: TGTGCCAGTAGTATAAGTCGGTGGACCCAGTTAAACAATGAGCAGTTCTTC
CDR3: CASSISRWTQLNNEQFF
J: TRBJ2-1
size: NA
D: NA
V: TRBV19

DNA: TGTGCCAGCAGCTTAGTTTATCCGGGAAGCGAGACCCAGTACTTC
CDR3: CASSLVYPGSETQYF
J: TRBJ2-5
size: NA
D: NA
V: TRBV7-6

DNA: TGTGCCAAACAACTGGGAGGGGGGCACACTGAAGCTTTCTTT
CDR3: CAKQLGGGHTEAFF
J: TRBJ1-1
size: NA
D: NA
V: TRBV27

DNA: TGTGCCAGCAGCTTAGGGACAGCCTACACCTTC
CDR3: CASSLGTAYTF
J: TRBJ1-2
size: large
D: NA
V: TRBV7-9

DNA: TGTGCCAGCAAATTAGTAGGCGAAGGCCCCAGGGGGGTTGCTGAAGCTTTCTTT
CDR3: CASKLVGEGPRGVAEAFF
J: TRBJ1-1
size: NA
D: TRBD1
V: TRBV11-3

DNA: TGTGCCAGTAGTATCCAGGGTCAGGGTGAAAAACTGTTTTTT
CDR3: CASSIQGQGEKLFF
J: TRBJ1-4
size: few
D: NA
V: TRBV19

DNA: TGTGCCAGCAGTCGCAAGGGGAACACTGAAGCTTTCTTT
CDR3: CASSRKGNTEAFF
J: TRBJ1-1
size: NA
D: NA
V: TRBV6-5

DNA: TGTGCCACCGGCAAAGGGGGCGTTAATGAAAAACTGTTTTTT
CDR3: CATGKGGVNEKLFF
J: TRBJ1-4
size: NA
D: TRBD1
V: TRBV15

DNA: TGTGCCTGGACCGCCCTAGGACAGTGGGAGACCCAGTACTTC
CDR3: CAWTALGQWETQYF
J: TRBJ2-5
size: NA
D: NA
V: TRBV30

DNA: TGTGCCACCAGCACCCTTAGCGGGACCCAGTACTTC
CDR3: CATSTLSGTQYF
J: TRBJ2-5
size: NA
D: NA
V: TRBV15

DNA: TGCGCCAGCAGCCCCGACGGATACGGATGGCAGTACTTC
CDR3: CASSPDGYGWQYF
J: TRBJ2-7
size: NA
D: NA
V: TRBV5-1

DNA: TGTGCCAGCTCACCACAGGGGGCGGGAGAGACCCAGTACTTC
CDR3: CASSPQGAGETQYF
J: TRBJ2-5
size: NA
D: TRBD1
V: TRBV18

DNA: TGTGCCAGCAGCGACCGGGACAGGGGGCTGAATCAGCCCCAGCATTTT
CDR3: CASSDRDRGLNQPQHF
J: TRBJ1-5
size: NA
D: TRBD1
V: TRBV7-2

DNA: TGCGCCAGCAGCCCCCGACAGGCCGCGGGGGATGGCTACACCTTC
CDR3: CASSPRQAAGDGYTF
J: TRBJ1-2
size: NA
D: NA
V: TRBV4-1

DNA: TGTGCCAGCAGCCGGGGCCTTCCAGGTTCACCCCTCCACTTT
CDR3: CASSRGLPGSPLHF
J: TRBJ1-6
size: NA
D: NA
V: TRBV14

DNA: TGTGCCAGCAGCCGTAAGGTCGACAGTCATCAGCCCCAGCATTTT
CDR3: CASSRKVDSHQPQHF
J: TRBJ1-5
size: NA
D: NA
V: TRBV6-6

DNA: TGTGCCAGCAGCTTAAACAACTTTGCAACTAATGAAAAACTGTTTTTT
CDR3: CASSLNNFATNEKLFF
J: TRBJ1-4
size: NA
D: NA
V: TRBV7-9

DNA: TGTGCCAGCCTTTGGCAGGGGGCAGGTGGCTACACCTTC
CDR3: CASLWQGAGGYTF
J: TRBJ1-2
size: NA
D: TRBD1
V: TRBV2

DNA: TGTGCCAGCAGCTTGGGTGATACCCACACAGATACGCAGTATTTT
CDR3: CASSLGDTHTDTQYF
J: TRBJ2-3
size: NA
D: NA
V: TRBV5-4

DNA: TGTGCCAGCAGCAGGGAGGGAGAGGGAGAAGCCCAGTACTTC
CDR3: CASSREGEGEAQYF
J: TRBJ2-5
size: NA
D: TRBD2
V: TRBV25-1

DNA: TGTGCCAGCAGCCCCCACGAGCGGGGGGGTCTTGAGCAGTTCTTC
CDR3: CASSPHERGGLEQFF
J: TRBJ2-1
size: NA
D: TRBD2
V: TRBV9

DNA: TGTGCCAGCAGTGAGATAGCAATCTCCTCCTACGAGCAGTACTTC
CDR3: CASSEIAISSYEQYF
J: TRBJ2-7
size: NA
D: NA
V: TRBV2

DNA: TGTGCCAGCAGTGAAGCCTGGGCTGGCCAGCCCCAGCATTTT
CDR3: CASSEAWAGQPQHF
J: TRBJ1-5
size: NA
D: NA
V: TRBV6-1

DNA: TGTGCCAGCAAGTCAGGCACCGGTAGCAATCAGCCCCAGCATTTT
CDR3: CASKSGTGSNQPQHF
J: TRBJ1-5
size: NA
D: NA
V: TRBV2

DNA: TGTGCCAGCAGCTTGGGCCAGGGACCTAATGAAAAACTGTTTTTT
CDR3: CASSLGQGPNEKLFF
J: TRBJ1-4
size: NA
D: NA
V: TRBV5-6

DNA: TGTGCCTGTTTCCCCCTAGGGGCGCATGTCACCGGGGAGCTGTTTTTT
CDR3: CACFPLGAHVTGELFF
J: TRBJ2-2
size: NA
D: NA
V: TRBV30

DNA: TGTGCCAGCTCACCAAGCCGCATAGGCCACGAGCAGTACTTC
CDR3: CASSPSRIGHEQYF
J: TRBJ2-7
size: NA
D: NA
V: TRBV18

DNA: TGCGCCAGCAGCCGTGGGACAGGGGGCAGGGAGACCCAGTACTTC
CDR3: CASSRGTGGRETQYF
J: TRBJ2-5
size: NA
D: TRBD1
V: TRBV5-1